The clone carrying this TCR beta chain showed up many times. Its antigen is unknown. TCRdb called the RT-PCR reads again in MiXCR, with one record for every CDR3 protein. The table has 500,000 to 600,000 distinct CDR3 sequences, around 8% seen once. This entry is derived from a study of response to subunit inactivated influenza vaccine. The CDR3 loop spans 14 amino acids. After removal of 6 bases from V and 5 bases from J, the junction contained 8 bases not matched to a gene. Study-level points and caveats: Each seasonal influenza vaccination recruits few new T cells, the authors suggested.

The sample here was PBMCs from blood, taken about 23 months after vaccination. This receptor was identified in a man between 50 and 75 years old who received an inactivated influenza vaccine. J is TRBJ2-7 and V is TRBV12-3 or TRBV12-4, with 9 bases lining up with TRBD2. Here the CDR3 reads CASSSTSGFHEQYF. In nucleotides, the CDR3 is TGTGCCAGCAGCAGCACTAGCGGGTTCCACGAGCAGTACTTC.